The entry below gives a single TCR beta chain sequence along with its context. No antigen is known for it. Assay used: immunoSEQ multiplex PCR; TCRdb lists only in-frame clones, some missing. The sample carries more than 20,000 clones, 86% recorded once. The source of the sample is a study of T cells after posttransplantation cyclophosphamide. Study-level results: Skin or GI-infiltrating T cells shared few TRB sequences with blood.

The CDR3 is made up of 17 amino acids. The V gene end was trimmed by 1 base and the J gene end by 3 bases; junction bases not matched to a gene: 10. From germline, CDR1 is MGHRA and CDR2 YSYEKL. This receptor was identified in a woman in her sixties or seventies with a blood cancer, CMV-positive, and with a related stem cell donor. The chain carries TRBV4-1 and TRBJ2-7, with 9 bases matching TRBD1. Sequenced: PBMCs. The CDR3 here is CASSQGTLGTGFYEQYF. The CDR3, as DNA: TGCGCCAGCAGCCAAGGAACCCTGGGGACAGGGTTCTACGAGCAGTACTTC.